This TCR beta chain was documented in a study of response to subunit inactivated influenza vaccine. This clonotype has only a few counts. Its antigen is unidentified. CDR3 length: 14 amino acids. Germline trimming cut 3 bases from V and 5 bases from J; bases unmatched to any gene: 6. Germline loops: CDR1 DFQATT, CDR2 SNEGSKA (reference sequence). Overall study findings and caveats: With each seasonal influenza vaccination, the authors suggested, few new T cells are recruited.

TCRdb re-derived calls from the RT-PCR reads in MiXCR, one entry per CDR3 protein. Of a few hundred thousand distinct CDR3 sequences in the sample, approximately 7.2% were seen once. The chain recombines TRBV20-1 with TRBJ2-7; 11 nucleotides align to TRBD2. The receptor comes from a man in his fifties or sixties who received an inactivated influenza vaccine. Sequenced material: PBMCs from blood, taken around 2 years after vaccination. The CDR3 region has the DNA TGCAGTGCTAGGCTTAGCGGGAGGGCCAACGAGCAGTACTTC. Its translation is CSARLSGRANEQYF.